Below are 3 T cell receptor beta chains sequenced from a single sample in a study of OX40 agonist ivuxolimab in advanced cancers. Libraries were prepared by immunoSEQ multiplex PCR; TCRdb keeps only in-frame clonotypes and omits some of them. This sample carries over 85,000 clones, 86% of them seen once, and the ten largest clones take less than 6.5%. Sequences were derived from CD4+ or CD8+ T cells sorted from blood, sampled in a trial of the OX40 agonist ivuxolimab. The origin of the receptors is an adult with an advanced solid tumor such as melanoma, head and neck, liver or kidney cancer.

V usage is TRBV30 and J usage is TRBJ1-1; a weak D match, TRBD1 (5 bases). The CDR3 has 12 amino acids. Germline lookup yields CDR1 GTSNPN and CDR2 SVGIG (reference sequence). V gave up 5 bases and J gave up 7 bases, with 14 bases separating them. The CDR3 coding sequence is TGTGCCTGGGGACGGGGGAGGCTTGAAGCTTTCTTT. Amino acids: CAWGRGRLEAFF.

The chain employs TRBV7-2 and TRBJ2-1; possibly TRBD2 for D (6 bases). V was cut by 4 bases and J by 5 bases, with 15 bases left in between. The CDR3 is 15 amino acids. The germline gives CDR1 SGHTA, CDR2 FQGNSA. The CDR3 nucleotides are TGTGCCAGCAGCTCCCGGGACTCAACGGACAATGAGCAGTTCTTC. This translates into CASSSRDSTDNEQFF.

This chain uses TRBV4-3 with TRBJ1-5; 9 bases match TRBD1. The germline gives CDR1 LGHNA, CDR2 YSLEER. The CDR3 runs to 18 residues. The junction had 11 bases not matched to a gene; V was cut back by 1 base and J by 4 bases. The CDR3 DNA reads TGCGCCAGCAGCCAAGCCTCATATGCGACAGGGGGGAATCAGCCCCAGCATTTT. As protein: CASSQASYATGGNQPQHF.